What follows are 14 T cell receptor beta chains derived from one specimen sequenced in a study of a mutant IDH1 vaccine in newly diagnosed glioma. TCRdb's table, derived via immunoSEQ multiplex PCR, lists solely in-frame clones and lacks some. The data show 69,000 or so clones, more than 75% seen once. No antigens are known for them. Stated time point: week 35, safety follow-up. Vaccine doses each comprised 300 ug of mutant IDH1 20-mer peptide, with topical imiquimod. The sample was PBMCs, taken from a glioma patient whose treatment included an IDH1 peptide vaccine. These receptors originate from a man aged 30 to 39 with glioma.

V usage is TRBV9 and J usage is TRBJ1-5; TRBD1 might be the D (5 bases). CDR3 length equals 15 residues. The germline V gene encodes CDR1 SGDLS and CDR2 YYNGEE. Trimming shortened V by 0 bases and J by 4 bases, and 11 bases separated the two germline ends. CDR3 nucleotide sequence: TGTGCCAGCAGCGTAGGGATACAGGAGAATCAGCCCCAGCATTTT. This translates into CASSVGIQENQPQHF.

V gene TRBV18 combines with J gene TRBJ2-5, with D possibly matching TRBD1 (6 bases). The CDR3 covers 15 residues. The germline V gene encodes CDR1 KGHSH and CDR2 LQKENI. V lost 0 bases and J lost 0, with 8 bases in between. The CDR3 sequence: CASSPPGTYQETQYF. CDR3 coding DNA: TGTGCCAGCTCACCACCGGGGACATACCAAGAGACCCAGTACTTC.

V gene TRBV18 combines with J gene TRBJ1-1, with TRBD1 matching over 8 bases. Losses at the gene ends were 2 bases for V and 0 bases for J; bases not matched to a gene: 8. CDR1 is KGHSH, CDR2 LQKENI, per germline. The CDR3 totals 17 residues. CDR3 nucleotide sequence: TGTGCCAGCTCACCAGTCAGGGCAGGGGGCTTGAACACTGAAGCTTTCTTT. It specifies CASSPVRAGGLNTEAFF.

This sequence joins TRBV28 and TRBJ2-1; D remains ambiguous. With 2 bases removed from V and 10 bases from J, the gap between germline ends came to 9 bases. The V gene's germline CDR1 is MDHEN and CDR2 SYDVKM. This CDR3 comprises 12 residues. CDR3 sequence: CASSLRAYEQFF. The CDR3 region has the DNA TGTGCCAGCAGTTTAAGGGCATACGAGCAGTTCTTC.

The V and J genes are TRBV29-1 and TRBJ2-1; a possible D gene is TRBD1 (7 bases). Trimming took 7 bases from V and 9 from J, leaving 19 bases between them. The CDR3 spans 13 residues. Germline CDR1 and CDR2: SQVTM and ANQGSEA. The CDR3 loop reads CSGEGAVSGEQFF. The CDR3 DNA sequence: TGCAGCGGCGAGGGGGCCGTTAGCGGTGAGCAGTTCTTC.

The chain uses TRBV28 and TRBJ1-1; D is perhaps TRBD1 (6 bases). CDR1 is MDHEN, CDR2 SYDVKM, per germline. The CDR3 covers 16 residues. Trimming cost V 3 bases and J 4 bases, with 18 bases left between them. This CDR3 is CASSFWGRSGGTEAFF. The CDR3 DNA is TGTGCCAGCAGTTTCTGGGGGCGGAGCGGGGGCACTGAAGCTTTCTTT.

This clone was counted between two and nine times. This chain uses TRBV25-1 with TRBJ2-1; D ambiguous. The V end lost 1 base, the J end lost 12 bases, and 7 bases lay between the germline ends. Germline V lookup: CDR1 MGHDK, CDR2 SYGVNS. CDR3 length equals 11 residues. The CDR3 reads CASSESPMQFF. CDR3 bases: TGTGCCAGCAGTGAATCCCCCATGCAGTTCTTC.

CDR3 sequence (DNA): TGCGCCAGCAGCCAGGGGGGAGGGACTAAAGCTTTCTTT. Translating it yields CASSQGGGTKAFF. V usage is TRBV4-1 and J usage is TRBJ1-1; D possibly corresponds to TRBD1 (5 bases). The CDR3 loop spans 13 amino acids. The V gene lost 3 bases and the J gene lost 9 bases, with 14 bases spanning the gap. Germline CDR1 MGHRA, CDR2 YSYEKL.

This clone appeared a single time. In DNA form, the CDR3 reads TGTGCCAGCAGCTTAATGGCGGCGACAGATACGCAGTATTTT. It specifies CASSLMAATDTQYF. This chain joins TRBV7-3 and TRBJ2-3; no clear D. Trimming shortened V by 1 base and J by 3 bases, and 8 bases separated the two germline ends. CDR1 and CDR2 from the germline V gene are SGHTA and FQGTGA. This CDR3 region has 14 residues.

This clone was seen more than once but under ten times. The chain links TRBV11-2 to TRBJ1-1; D is uncertain. Germline-derived CDR1 and CDR2 are SGHAT and FQNNGV. V lost 3 bases and J 0 bases, leaving 8 bases between the germline ends. The CDR3 runs 14 residues. The CDR3 protein is CASSLRSLNTEAFF. The CDR3 DNA sequence: TGTGCCAGCAGCTTGAGGTCGCTGAACACTGAAGCTTTCTTT. The full variable domain, completed using reference TRBV11-2 and TRBJ1-1, is EAGVAQSPRYKIIEKRQSVAFWCNPISGHATLYWYQQILGQGPKLLIQFQNNGVVDDSQLPKDRFSAERLKGVDSTLKIQPAKLEDSAVYLCASSLRSLNTEAFFGQGTRLTVV.

This chain links TRBV11-3 with TRBJ1-1, with D perhaps TRBD1 (5 bases). Germline V gene lookup returns CDR1 SGHNT and CDR2 YENEEA. V lost 0 bases and J lost 3, with 5 bases in between. The CDR3 runs to 13 residues. CDR3 sequence reads: CASSLEGHTEAFF. CDR3 bases: TGTGCCAGCAGCTTAGAGGGGCACACTGAAGCTTTCTTT.

V is TRBV13 and J is TRBJ2-1; 11 nucleotides line up with TRBD2. The length of the CDR3 is 13 residues. V trimming: 3 bases; J trimming: 15 bases; junction bases outside the gene matches: 7. Germline CDR1 and CDR2: PRHDT and FYEKMQ (reference sequence). In nucleotides, the CDR3 is TGTGCCAGCAGCTTTTTAGCGGGGGGGCCCCCGTTCTTC. Its protein product is CASSFLAGGPPFF.

The chain is built from TRBV27 and TRBJ1-1; no definite D call. This CDR3 region has 11 residues. Germline values: CDR1 MNHEY, CDR2 SMNVEV (reference sequence). Between the trimmed V and J ends, which lost 3 bases and 11 bases, there was a span of 10 bases. This CDR3 reads CASSFGPSAFF. In DNA form, the CDR3 reads TGTGCCAGCAGTTTCGGGCCTTCGGCTTTCTTT.

The rearrangement uses TRBV9 and TRBJ1-3; TRBD1 might be the D (6 bases). The germline V and J ends were trimmed by 3 bases and 3 bases, with 10 bases remaining between them. CDR1 and CDR2 (germline): SGDLS, YYNGEE. The CDR3 consists of 14 residues. The CDR3 reads CASSEQGLGNTIYF. DNA of the CDR3: TGTGCCAGCAGCGAGCAGGGGCTTGGAAACACCATATATTTT. The full variable domain, rest sourced from reference TRBV9 and TRBJ1-3, is DSGVTQTPKHLITATGQRVTLRCSPRSGDLSVYWYQQSLDQGLQFLIQYYNGEERAKGNILERFSAQQFPDLHSELNLSSLELGDSALYFCASSEQGLGNTIYFGEGSWLTVV.